These T cell receptor beta chains were read from a single sample in a study of radiotherapy plus CTLA-4 blockade in lung cancer. Generated by immunoSEQ multiplex PCR, the TCRdb table keeps only in-frame clones and is missing some. Among 51,000 or so clones, more than 70% were seen once, and the ten largest hold less than 9.5%. Here the sequenced sample was peripheral blood, taken from a patient treated with radiotherapy plus ipilimumab. Receptors were obtained from a human donor with non-small cell lung cancer whose response to radiotherapy plus ipilimumab could not be evaluated. The CDR3 runs from the conserved cysteine through the conserved F or W. A D gene is named only where the DNA matches it firmly.

CDR3aa: CASSAAGGATGELFF
len: 15
v_gene: TRBV6-4
d_gene: TRBD2
j_gene: TRBJ2-2

CDR3aa: CASSRGGNTGELFF
len: 14
v_gene: TRBV10-1
d_gene: -
j_gene: TRBJ2-2

CDR3aa: CASSSGFGYTF
len: 11
v_gene: TRBV5-4
d_gene: -
j_gene: TRBJ1-2

CDR3aa: CASSGLAEPNEQFF
len: 14
v_gene: TRBV2
d_gene: TRBD2
j_gene: TRBJ2-1

CDR3aa: CASSLVLQSGRSGTGELFF
len: 19
v_gene: TRBV7-9
d_gene: TRBD2
j_gene: TRBJ2-2

CDR3aa: CASSITSGTSYNEQFF
len: 16
v_gene: TRBV19
d_gene: TRBD2
j_gene: TRBJ2-1

CDR3aa: CASSYPTGGPGYTF
len: 14
v_gene: TRBV28
d_gene: TRBD1
j_gene: TRBJ1-2

CDR3aa: CASSHGEDYGYTF
len: 13
v_gene: TRBV4-3
d_gene: -
j_gene: TRBJ1-2

CDR3aa: CASSSGTGRAYGYTF
len: 15
v_gene: TRBV7-9
d_gene: TRBD1
j_gene: TRBJ1-2

CDR3aa: CASSLSGRGLHEQYF
len: 15
v_gene: TRBV27
d_gene: TRBD1
j_gene: TRBJ2-7

CDR3aa: CASSTYRADNEKLFF
len: 15
v_gene: TRBV5-4
d_gene: -
j_gene: TRBJ1-4

CDR3aa: CASSVGWEWNQPQHF
len: 15
v_gene: TRBV9
d_gene: -
j_gene: TRBJ1-5

CDR3aa: CASSPPGQGPDTQYF
len: 15
v_gene: TRBV5-6
d_gene: TRBD1
j_gene: TRBJ2-3

CDR3aa: CASRENYNQPQHF
len: 13
v_gene: TRBV19
d_gene: -
j_gene: TRBJ1-5

CDR3aa: CASSLSGGAVEAFF
len: 14
v_gene: TRBV5-4
d_gene: -
j_gene: TRBJ1-1

CDR3aa: CASSDGGGYNEQFF
len: 14
v_gene: TRBV10-1
d_gene: TRBD2
j_gene: TRBJ2-1

CDR3aa: CASSFRLTRQGTGELFF
len: 17
v_gene: TRBV7-7
d_gene: -
j_gene: TRBJ2-2

CDR3aa: CASSPGQFLTNEKLFF
len: 16
v_gene: TRBV7-9
d_gene: -
j_gene: TRBJ1-4

CDR3aa: CASSAVRGTGELFF
len: 14
v_gene: TRBV2
d_gene: -
j_gene: TRBJ2-2

CDR3aa: CASSQAISGDTQYF
len: 14
v_gene: TRBV4-3
d_gene: -
j_gene: TRBJ2-3

CDR3aa: CASSPWTGDNEKLFF
len: 15
v_gene: TRBV28
d_gene: TRBD1
j_gene: TRBJ1-4

CDR3aa: CASSLVGDWTEAFF
len: 14
v_gene: TRBV7-2
d_gene: -
j_gene: TRBJ1-1

CDR3aa: CAVHAGGGQETQYF
len: 14
v_gene: TRBV6-1
d_gene: TRBD1
j_gene: TRBJ2-5

CDR3aa: CASSLQTSNYGYTF
len: 14
v_gene: TRBV5-1
d_gene: -
j_gene: TRBJ1-2

CDR3aa: CASSVGRAGVYNEQFF
len: 16
v_gene: TRBV9
d_gene: TRBD2
j_gene: TRBJ2-1

CDR3aa: CASSTGQTSYEQYF
len: 14
v_gene: TRBV7-2
d_gene: TRBD1
j_gene: -

CDR3aa: CASSFGQGLGEAFF
len: 14
v_gene: TRBV27
d_gene: TRBD1
j_gene: TRBJ1-1

CDR3aa: CASSSRRTGYYGYTF
len: 15
v_gene: TRBV5-6
d_gene: TRBD1
j_gene: TRBJ1-2

CDR3aa: CATSRDQGAGSPLHF
len: 15
v_gene: TRBV15
d_gene: TRBD1
j_gene: TRBJ1-6

CDR3aa: CASSDTGGGGAADTQYF
len: 17
v_gene: TRBV9
d_gene: TRBD2
j_gene: TRBJ2-3

CDR3aa: CASSWGGALEKLFF
len: 14
v_gene: TRBV28
d_gene: -
j_gene: TRBJ1-4

CDR3aa: CASGLGQGSYEQYF
len: 14
v_gene: TRBV28
d_gene: TRBD1
j_gene: TRBJ2-7

CDR3aa: CASSPVLGLDTQYF
len: 14
v_gene: TRBV7-2
d_gene: -
j_gene: TRBJ2-3

CDR3aa: CASSPGLGTISDTQYF
len: 16
v_gene: TRBV4-1
d_gene: TRBD2
j_gene: TRBJ2-3

CDR3aa: CASSVLGLAGGPSGTGELFF
len: 20
v_gene: TRBV10-2
d_gene: TRBD2
j_gene: TRBJ2-2

CDR3aa: CASSLIEKLGYGYTF
len: 15
v_gene: TRBV27
d_gene: -
j_gene: TRBJ1-2

CDR3aa: CASSLEFGQPQHF
len: 13
v_gene: TRBV11-2
d_gene: -
j_gene: TRBJ1-5

CDR3aa: CASSPRQGSSGNTIYF
len: 16
v_gene: TRBV18
d_gene: TRBD1
j_gene: TRBJ1-3

CDR3aa: CASSFLGQGAETQYF
len: 15
v_gene: TRBV5-5
d_gene: TRBD1
j_gene: TRBJ2-5

CDR3aa: CASSPMTGKNTEAFF
len: 15
v_gene: TRBV18
d_gene: -
j_gene: TRBJ1-1

CDR3aa: CASSRNPGVAGDETQYF
len: 17
v_gene: TRBV5-1
d_gene: TRBD2
j_gene: TRBJ2-5

CDR3aa: CASSITSGGSYNEQFF
len: 16
v_gene: TRBV13
d_gene: TRBD2
j_gene: TRBJ2-1

CDR3aa: CASSHLRRRKEETQYF
len: 16
v_gene: TRBV23-1
d_gene: -
j_gene: TRBJ2-5

CDR3aa: CASSSVSSGRGEQFF
len: 15
v_gene: TRBV28
d_gene: TRBD2
j_gene: TRBJ2-1